A single sample is the source of the 7 T cell receptor beta chains below, sequenced in a study of PD-L1 blockade in urothelial cancer. Profiled with immunoSEQ multiplex PCR; TCRdb holds only in-frame clones, not every one. Here the sample spans more than 55,000 clones, over 75% being singletons. Time point given: pretreatment peripheral blood. Sequencing used PBMCs, obtained around atezolizumab (anti-PD-L1) treatment. These receptor sequences come from a man aged 65 to 79 with urothelial cancer.

The chain recombines TRBV2 with TRBJ2-3; D remains unclear. CDR1 and CDR2 (germline): SNHLY, FYNNEI. This CDR3 has 12 residues. V lost 6 bases and J 4 bases, leaving 8 bases between the germline ends. CDR3 sequence (DNA): TGTGCCAGCAGCTTTAGCCCAGATACGCAGTATTTT. It encodes CASSFSPDTQYF.

The chain employs TRBV5-6 and TRBJ2-7; 8 positions agree with TRBD2. Trimming took 5 bases from V and 4 from J; bases not matched to a gene: 8. Germline loops: CDR1 SGHDT, CDR2 YYEEEE. This CDR3 has 14 amino acids. CDR3 in amino acids: CASSQAGAKYEQYF. In nucleotides, the CDR3 is TGTGCCAGCAGTCAAGCGGGAGCAAAGTACGAGCAGTACTTC. Using reference TRBV5-6 and TRBJ2-7 for the parts outside the CDR3, the full variable domain is DAGVTQSPTHLIKTRGQQVTLRCSPKSGHDTVSWYQQALGQGPQFIFQYYEEEERQRGNFPDRFSGHQFPNYSSELNVNALLLGDSALYLCASSQAGAKYEQYFGPGTRLTVT.

The rearrangement joins TRBV2 to TRBJ2-1; weak D call: TRBD2 (6 bases). This CDR3 is built from 14 residues. Germline CDR1 reads SNHLY; CDR2 reads FYNNEI. The ends were cut back, 9 bases at V and 8 bases at J, with 20 bases in the middle. Written as DNA, the CDR3 is TGTGCCAGGCAACTGGCTAGCGACCAACATGAGCAGTTCTTC. Amino acids: CARQLASDQHEQFF.

V gene TRBV18 combines with J gene TRBJ1-1, with D possibly TRBD1 on 6 matching bases. CDR3 length equals 14 residues. V shed 2 bases and J shed 3 bases, with 10 bases lying between them. CDR1 is KGHSH, CDR2 LQKENI, per germline. Written as DNA, the CDR3 is TGTGCCAGCTCACCATCTACAGGGTACACTGAAGCTTTCTTT. Translating gives CASSPSTGYTEAFF. Drawing the rest from reference TRBV18 and TRBJ1-1, the complete variable domain is NAGVMQNPRHLVRRRGQEARLRCSPMKGHSHVYWYRQLPEEGLKFMVYLQKENIIDESGMPKERFSAEFPKEGPSILRIQQVVRGDSAAYFCASSPSTGYTEAFFGQGTRLTVV.

The gene calls are TRBV5-1 and TRBJ1-1; TRBD1 might be the D (6 bases). V was shortened by 5 bases and J by 11 bases, with 25 bases between the two germline ends. The V gene's germline CDR1 is SGHRS and CDR2 YFSETQ. The CDR3 covers 15 residues. The DNA for the CDR3 is TGCGCCAGCAGTCAAAAGGCGACAGGCGGGGAGGGGGCTTTCTTT. Protein: CASSQKATGGEGAFF.

This clone turned up a few times. V gene TRBV25-1 combines with J gene TRBJ1-5; no definite D call. The CDR3 has 13 residues. The germline V gene encodes CDR1 MGHDK and CDR2 SYGVNS. Trimming shortened V by 3 bases and J by 3 bases, and 6 bases separated the two germline ends. CDR3 DNA: TGTGCCAGCAGTGACACTGACAATCAGCCCCAGCATTTT. Protein: CASSDTDNQPQHF.

The chain has TRBV10-3 and TRBJ1-2; no clear D. The CDR3 is made up of 13 amino acids. V was clipped by 2 bases and J by 8 bases, with 12 bases between them. Germline V lookup: CDR1 ENHRY, CDR2 SYGVKD. The CDR3 spells CAISEGPGSGYTF. DNA of the CDR3: TGTGCCATCAGTGAGGGCCCCGGGTCAGGCTACACCTTC.